One sample yielded the 32 T cell receptor beta chains listed below, sequenced in a study of T-cell memory formation after mild COVID-19. TCRdb recomputed calls from the 5' RACE reads with MiXCR, one row per CDR3 protein. The data hold about 470,000 distinct CDR3 sequences, with around 25% observed a single time. Sequences were obtained from PBMCs or a T cell subset sorted from them (not recorded which). All receptors come from an adult woman who had mild COVID-19 (a few samples of this study predate the infection). Cell type and time point are not known.

This clonotype was counted many times. V is TRBV7-8 and J is TRBJ2-1; D unresolved. This CDR3 contains 12 residues. The germline V gene has CDR1 SGHVS and CDR2 FQNEAQ. Trimming took 1 base from V and 5 from J, leaving 3 bases between them. The CDR3 DNA sequence: TGTGCCAGCAGCTTAGGGGACAATGAGCAGTTCTTC. As protein: CASSLGDNEQFF.

This clonotype was detected only a few times. V usage is TRBV14 and J usage is TRBJ2-1; 10 bases align to TRBD2. V shed 0 bases, J shed 6 bases, and the junction held 5 bases outside the gene matches. The CDR3 sequence is 16 residues long. In germline, CDR1 is SGHDN, CDR2 FVKESK. Here the CDR3 DNA reads TGTGCCAGCAGCCAAGATCGTCAGCGGGGGGGCAATGAGCAGTTCTTC. The encoded protein is CASSQDRQRGGNEQFF.

This rearrangement joins TRBV29-1 to TRBJ1-6; no reliable D call. The V end was cut by 7 bases, the J end by 7 bases, with 11 bases between. CDR1 and CDR2 from the germline V gene are SQVTM and ANQGSEA. This CDR3 is built from 12 residues. This CDR3 reads CSAQLGNSPLHF. CDR3 DNA sequence: TGCAGCGCCCAGCTTGGAAATTCACCCCTCCACTTT. The complete variable domain, with remaining parts taken from reference TRBV29-1 and TRBJ1-6, reads SAVISQKPSRDICQRGTSLTIQCQVDSQVTMMFWYRQQPGQSLTLIATANQGSEATYESGFVIDKFPISRPNLTFSTLTVSNMSPEDSSIYLCSAQLGNSPLHFGNGTRLTVT.

This chain joins TRBV10-3 and TRBJ2-3; 9 nucleotides agree with TRBD1. The CDR3 spans 17 residues. Per the germline V gene, CDR1 is ENHRY and CDR2 is SYGVKD. Trimming cost V 10 bases and J 0 bases; bases outside gene matches: 14. As DNA, the CDR3 is TGTGCCACGCATCCCGGGACAGGGTCTGGGAGCACAGATACGCAGTATTTT. This sequence encodes CATHPGTGSGSTDTQYF.

This chain connects TRBV7-8 to TRBJ2-5; TRBD2 agrees at 8 bases. The trim removed 4 bases at V and 4 bases at J, leaving 11 bases unmatched. This CDR3 is built from 16 residues. Germline V CDR1 and CDR2: SGHVS, FQNEAQ. In DNA form, the CDR3 reads TGTGCCAGCAGCTGGGGGAGCGGGGGTAGCGGAGAGACCCAGTACTTC. Translation: CASSWGSGGSGETQYF.

This clonotype turned up a few times. V usage is TRBV7-8 and J usage is TRBJ1-5; 7 bases match TRBD1. J lost 0 bases, V lost 3 bases, and 5 bases had no gene match. Germline CDR1 and CDR2: SGHVS and FQNEAQ. This CDR3 region has 16 residues. The CDR3 DNA reads TGTGCCAGCAGCTTCGGAGGGGGCCCTAGCAATCAGCCCCAGCATTTT. It yields the protein CASSFGGGPSNQPQHF.

This rearrangement joins TRBV12-5 to TRBJ2-7; the match to TRBD2 covers 10 bases. The CDR3 totals 14 residues. The germline gives CDR1 LGHNT, CDR2 FRNRAP. Unmatched junction bases numbered 9, after V lost 11 bases and J lost 2 bases. The DNA for the CDR3 is TGTGCTTCCTGCCTAGCGGGAGTTGCCTACGAGCAGTACTTC. Its protein product is CASCLAGVAYEQYF. Full variable domain (outside the CDR3, taken from reference TRBV12-5 and TRBJ2-7): DARVTQTPRHKVTEMGQEVTMRCQPILGHNTVFWYRQTMMQGLELLAYFRNRAPLDDSGMPKDRFSAEMPDATLATLKIQPSEPRDSAVYFCASCLAGVAYEQYFGPGTRLTVT.

This clonotype was picked up a small number of times. Here the CDR3 DNA reads TGTGCCAGCAGTCATCAGGTGGCGGACTACGAGCAGTACTTC. Protein sequence: CASSHQVADYEQYF. This rearrangement joins TRBV6-9 to TRBJ2-7; D is unresolved. Trimming left V 5 bases short and J 3 bases short, with 14 bases between. CDR1 and CDR2 (germline): MNHGY, SVAAGI. The CDR3 sequence is 14 residues long.

This clonotype was found a few times. J is TRBJ2-7 and V is TRBV7-9; D gene ambiguous. This CDR3 comprises 14 residues. CDR1 is SEHNR and CDR2 is FQNEAQ in the germline V gene (reference sequence). V was shortened by 4 bases and J by 4 bases, with 14 bases between the two germline ends. CDR3 sequence: CASSSGRAPYEQYF. The CDR3 DNA sequence: TGTGCCAGCAGCTCCGGCCGGGCTCCATACGAGCAGTACTTC. Full variable domain (outside the CDR3, taken from reference TRBV7-9 and TRBJ2-7): DTGVSQNPRHKITKRGQNVTFRCDPISEHNRLYWYRQTLGQGPEFLTYFQNEAQLEKSRLLSDRFSAERPKGSFSTLEIQRTEQGDSAMYLCASSSGRAPYEQYFGPGTRLTVT.

There are a few counts of this clonotype. The rearrangement joins TRBV5-1 to TRBJ1-1, with a weak D call TRBD1 (5 bases). Germline assignment: CDR1 SGHRS and CDR2 YFSETQ. Trimming shortened V by 4 bases and J by 10 bases, and 14 bases separated the two germline ends. CDR3 length equals 12 residues. CDR3 loop: CASSLERGVAFF. CDR3 DNA: TGCGCCAGCAGCCTAGAACGGGGGGTAGCTTTCTTT. The variable domain in full, completed from reference TRBV5-1 and TRBJ1-1, reads KAGVTQTPRYLIKTRGQQVTLSCSPISGHRSVSWYQQTPGQGLQFLFEYFSETQRNKGNFPGRFSGRQFSNSRSEMNVSTLELGDSALYLCASSLERGVAFFGQGTRLTVV.

The chain has TRBV5-1 and TRBJ2-1; 7 bases are shared with TRBD1. CDR1 is SGHRS and CDR2 is YFSETQ in the germline V gene. Germline trimming cut 3 bases from V and 3 bases from J; bases unmatched to any gene: 18. This CDR3 is 19 amino acids long. CDR3 nucleotide sequence: TGCGCCAGCAGCTGGGACAGACTTTCCCCGAACCCTATCTACAATGAGCAGTTCTTC. Protein sequence: CASSWDRLSPNPIYNEQFF.

V and J are TRBV3-1 and TRBJ1-2; D not certain. Germline CDR1 LGHDT, CDR2 YNNKEL (reference sequence). Deletions cut 3 bases from V and 7 bases from J, with 12 bases between. The CDR3 runs 13 residues. The CDR3 loop is CASSQRAGSGYTF. The CDR3 DNA sequence: TGTGCCAGCAGCCAGAGAGCTGGTAGTGGCTACACCTTC.

This clonotype came up a few times. The rearrangement joins TRBV20-1 to TRBJ2-3; TRBD2 aligns across 11 bases. Germline trimming cut 2 bases from V and 2 bases from J; bases unmatched to any gene: 9. This CDR3 comprises 17 residues. The V gene's germline CDR1 is DFQATT and CDR2 SNEGSKA (reference sequence). The CDR3 DNA reads TGCAGTGCTAGAACTAGCGGGAGAAGGGGGGCCACAGATACGCAGTATTTT. Translation gives CSARTSGRRGATDTQYF.

This clonotype has just a few counts. The rearrangement links TRBV9 to TRBJ2-2, with 8 bases lining up with TRBD2. In germline, CDR1 is SGDLS, CDR2 YYNGEE. Germline trimming cut 6 bases from V and 7 bases from J; bases unmatched to any gene: 11. CDR3 length: 15 residues. CDR3 DNA sequence: TGTGCCAGCAAGTCTTCGGGGGGGCAGGACGGGGAGCTGTTTTTT. It translates to CASKSSGGQDGELFF.

V and J are TRBV7-2 and TRBJ2-7, with 7 nucleotides matching TRBD1. This CDR3 spans 17 amino acids. The J segment lost 0 bases and the V segment lost 1 base, leaving 9 bases of the junction unmatched. Germline values: CDR1 SGHTA, CDR2 FQGNSA. CDR3 in DNA: TGTGCCAGCAGCTTAGGAGCCCTGACAGGGCACTCCTACGAGCAGTACTTC. Translating gives CASSLGALTGHSYEQYF.

This clonotype was counted only a few times. The rearrangement links TRBV5-1 to TRBJ2-3; maybe TRBD2 (5 bases). Trimming pared 1 base from V and 3 bases from J, leaving 12 bases between. In germline, CDR1 is SGHRS, CDR2 YFSETQ. This CDR3 comprises 15 residues. CDR3 bases: TGCGCCAGCAGCTTGTACCGGGGTCCAACAGATACGCAGTATTTT. Amino acid sequence: CASSLYRGPTDTQYF.

This clonotype was detected a few times. The J gene is TRBJ2-5, the V gene TRBV24-1; 7 bases are a match to TRBD1. The CDR3 is 16 amino acids. CDR1 and CDR2 (germline): KGHDR, SFDVKD. Germline trimming cut 3 bases from V and 4 bases from J; bases unmatched to any gene: 10. CDR3: CATSDTKTGHLETQYF. CDR3 in DNA: TGTGCCACCAGTGATACTAAGACAGGGCACCTAGAGACCCAGTACTTC.

This clonotype has at least ten counts. The V gene is TRBV7-9, the J gene TRBJ1-1, with 9 bases identical to TRBD1. Trimming removed 6 bases from V and 4 bases from J; junction bases left unmatched: 3. From germline, CDR1 is SEHNR and CDR2 FQNEAQ (reference sequence). This CDR3 region has 13 residues. The CDR3 nucleotides read TGTGCCAGCAGTAAGACAGGGGGCACTGAAGCTTTCTTT. The encoded protein is CASSKTGGTEAFF.

V is TRBV5-6 and J is TRBJ2-4, with TRBD2 identical over 10 bases. The CDR3 extends over 17 amino acids. The V segment lost 3 bases and the J segment 1 base; nucleotides outside the gene matches: 7. From germline, CDR1 is SGHDT and CDR2 YYEEEE. CDR3: CASSSLAGALAKNIQYF. CDR3 in DNA: TGTGCCAGCAGCTCCCTAGCGGGAGCCCTGGCCAAAAACATTCAGTACTTC.

The chain is built from TRBV7-2 and TRBJ2-1; 8 nucleotides agree with TRBD1. There are 16 residues in the CDR3. Germline CDR1 is SGHTA and CDR2 is FQGNSA. V shed 1 base and J 3 bases; nucleotides not matched to a gene: 5. The CDR3 loop is CASSLVQGAGYNEQFF. In nucleotides, the CDR3 is TGTGCCAGCAGCTTAGTTCAGGGGGCCGGCTACAATGAGCAGTTCTTC.

The chain recombines TRBV20-1 with TRBJ2-7, with TRBD1 matching 7 bases. Trimming took 6 bases from V and 4 from J; bases not matched to a gene: 9. The V gene's germline CDR1 is DFQATT and CDR2 SNEGSKA (reference sequence). There are 13 residues in the CDR3. The CDR3 loop reads CSAEDRVGYEQYF. CDR3 coding DNA: TGCAGTGCCGAAGACAGGGTTGGGTACGAGCAGTACTTC.

The chain uses TRBV21-1 and TRBJ2-7; the DNA was not used to check the table's D call, TRBD2. TRBV21-1 is noted as a pseudogene. The CDR3 covers 16 residues. DNA for the CDR3: TGTGCCAGCAGCAAAGGGCGGGGGACTAGCTCCTACGAGCAGTACTTC. It encodes CASSKGRGTSSYEQYF.

The chain has TRBV12-3 or TRBV12-4 and TRBJ2-7; TRBD2 agrees at 7 bases. The V segment lost 7 bases and the J segment 6 bases; nucleotides outside the gene matches: 12. The CDR3 extends over 14 amino acids. CDR3 in amino acids: CASTPRGGVSEQYF. As DNA, the CDR3 is TGTGCCAGCACCCCTCGCGGGGGAGTTTCCGAGCAGTACTTC.

This clonotype was observed a handful of times. The genes are TRBV5-1 and TRBJ2-5; D is undetermined. Trimming removed 1 base from V and 2 bases from J, with 9 bases in between. The CDR3 has 14 amino acids. Germline V CDR1 and CDR2: SGHRS, YFSETQ. CDR3 in DNA: TGCGCCAGCAGCTTGTACGCCAGTCAAGAGACCCAGTACTTC. Its translation: CASSLYASQETQYF.

In its sample, this clonotype was seen a few times. The chain has TRBV2 and TRBJ2-5; D call uncertain. Germline V gene data show CDR1 as SNHLY and CDR2 as FYNNEI. This CDR3 has 14 amino acids. The V gene lost 3 bases and the J gene lost 5 bases, with 13 bases spanning the gap. This CDR3 is CASSEWQALETQYF. CDR3 coding DNA: TGTGCCAGCAGTGAGTGGCAGGCCCTCGAGACCCAGTACTTC.

This clonotype was seen more than once but under ten times. The chain has TRBV24-1 and TRBJ2-3; D not resolved. Germline V gives CDR1 KGHDR, CDR2 SFDVKD. Trimming removed 1 base at V and 4 bases at J, with 8 bases between. The CDR3 consists of 14 residues. The CDR3 DNA is TGTGCCACCAGTGATTTTGCAGGTTCAGATACGCAGTATTTT. Translation: CATSDFAGSDTQYF.

This clonotype was counted a few times. The J gene is TRBJ2-1, the V gene TRBV12-3 or TRBV12-4, with D unresolved. The CDR3 length is 14 residues. Trimming took 7 bases from V and 3 from J, leaving 13 bases between them. The CDR3 spells CASKTQTDYNEQFF. In nucleotides, the CDR3 is TGTGCCAGCAAAACACAGACGGACTACAATGAGCAGTTCTTC.

This chain uses TRBV10-3 with TRBJ1-2; 7 nucleotides agree with TRBD1. CDR1 is ENHRY, CDR2 SYGVKD, per germline. J lost 2 bases, V lost 9 bases, and 9 bases had no gene match. The CDR3 has 14 residues. CDR3 sequence reads: CAIRGQVGNYGYTF. CDR3 nucleotide sequence: TGTGCCATAAGAGGACAGGTGGGGAACTATGGCTACACCTTC.

This clonotype was observed once. The rearrangement uses TRBV24-1 and TRBJ2-7; TRBD2 matches at 13 bases. The length of the CDR3 is 13 residues. CDR1 is KGHDR, CDR2 SFDVKD, per germline. Unmatched junction bases numbered 0, after V lost 9 bases and J lost 2 bases. CDR3 amino acids: CATGTSGTYEQYF. The CDR3 bases are TGTGCCACCGGGACTAGCGGGACCTACGAGCAGTACTTC.

This clonotype appeared a few times. The V and J genes are TRBV12-3 or TRBV12-4 and TRBJ1-1, with 7 bases lining up with TRBD1. This CDR3 region has 14 residues. V trimming: 5 bases; J trimming: 4 bases; junction bases outside the gene matches: 7. Here the CDR3 reads CASSLETGLTEAFF. In nucleotides, the CDR3 is TGTGCCAGCAGTCTTGAGACAGGGCTCACTGAAGCTTTCTTT.

This clonotype was picked up a small number of times. The chain couples TRBV18 to TRBJ2-4, with 8 bases that match TRBD2. The V gene's germline CDR1 is KGHSH and CDR2 LQKENI. Germline trimming cut 4 bases from V and 3 bases from J; bases unmatched to any gene: 14. CDR3 length: 18 residues. The CDR3 DNA is TGTGCCAGCTCACACGGAGCGGGAGCCCTTCGGGGCAAAAACATTCAGTACTTC. Translation: CASSHGAGALRGKNIQYF.

Only a few counts were recorded for this clonotype. The chain recombines TRBV12-3 or TRBV12-4 with TRBJ2-2; D is unclear. The V end was cut by 3 bases, the J end by 0 bases, with 5 bases between. The CDR3 totals 14 residues. This chain's CDR3 is CASSFQSNTGELFF. For the CDR3, the DNA is TGTGCCAGCAGTTTTCAGTCGAACACCGGGGAGCTGTTTTTT.